The present T cell receptor (beta chain) was sequenced within a study of cytomegalovirus exposure and HLA in healthy donors. The table came from immunoSEQ multiplex PCR; TCRdb's copy has only in-frame clones and leaves some out. The sample holds 120,000 or so clones, about 84% seen once. With 6 bases removed from V and 4 bases from J, the gap between germline ends came to 12 bases. The CDR3 runs 13 residues. Germline V lookup: CDR1 SNHLY, CDR2 FYNNEI. Points from the study as a whole: Rarity characterized most TCR sequences, yet some public TCRs appeared in many donors. Researchers catalogued roughly 170 TCR beta chains as cytomegalovirus-associated.

Worth noting for this clone: Antigen: not known.

The sequencing input was PBMCs. The receptor was derived from a young woman in good health and CMV-seronegative. The V gene is TRBV2, the J gene TRBJ1-2, with a tentative D call TRBD1 (6 bases). The CDR3 protein is CASRRTAVYGYTF. Here the CDR3 DNA reads TGTGCCAGCAGGCGGACAGCCGTCTATGGCTACACCTTC.